Shown below are 23 T cell receptor beta chains from a single sample sequenced in a study of shared clonotypes between healthy human individuals. Libraries were prepared by immunoSEQ multiplex PCR; TCRdb keeps only in-frame clonotypes and omits some of them. The sample consists of more than 2 million clones, roughly 94% of them appearing once. Sequencing was performed on naive CD4+ T cells sorted from blood. Indicated subset: CD45RA+ positively selected. The origin of the receptors is a man aged 18 to 29 in good health.

As for this clone: Other DNA variants within this sample encode the same CDR3. This chain joins TRBV7-9 and TRBJ2-4; no definite D call. Trimming took off 5 bases at V and 7 bases at J, with 12 bases between the two ends. The CDR3 loop spans 13 amino acids. In germline, CDR1 is SEHNR, CDR2 FQNEAQ (reference sequence). The CDR3 here is CASSLTVENIQYF. Here the CDR3 DNA reads TGTGCCAGCAGCCTTACCGTTGAGAACATTCAGTACTTC.

V usage is TRBV27 and J usage is TRBJ2-4, with 8 bases aligning to TRBD2. This CDR3 spans 17 amino acids. V shed 6 bases and J 0 bases; nucleotides not matched to a gene: 10. Germline V CDR1 and CDR2: MNHEY, SMNVEV (reference sequence). CDR3 amino acids: CASSLAGNVLAKNIQYF. The CDR3 DNA is TGTGCCAGCAGCTTAGCGGGGAACGTCTTAGCCAAAAACATTCAGTACTTC.

This chain uses TRBV28 with TRBJ2-5, with no clear D. The CDR3 is 14 residues long. Germline CDR1 is MDHEN and CDR2 is SYDVKM. V was trimmed by 2 bases and J by 2 bases, leaving 9 bases between them. The CDR3 coding sequence is TGTGCCAGCAGTTTAAACTACTATCAAGAGACCCAGTACTTC. This codes for CASSLNYYQETQYF.

The CDR3, as DNA: TGCGCCAGCAGTGATCGACTAGCGGGGTCACATGAGCAGTTCTTC. Residues: CASSDRLAGSHEQFF. The chain has TRBV10-1 and TRBJ2-1, with 11 positions matching TRBD2. Trimming took 3 bases from V and 8 from J; bases not matched to a gene: 6. This CDR3 spans 15 amino acids. Germline V gene lookup returns CDR1 WNHNN and CDR2 SYGVQD (reference sequence).

The J gene is TRBJ1-4, the V gene TRBV28; D uncertain. The CDR3 runs 15 residues. Germline V gene lookup returns CDR1 MDHEN and CDR2 SYDVKM. The V end lost 3 bases, the J end lost 7 bases, and 15 bases lay between the germline ends. The CDR3 nucleotides are TGTGCCAGCAGTTTGCCTAAAGGGAACACTGAAAAACTGTTTTTT. This encodes CASSLPKGNTEKLFF.

J is TRBJ2-7 and V is TRBV25-1; D unresolved. The CDR3 has 13 amino acids. Germline V gene sequence: CDR1 MGHDK, CDR2 SYGVNS. The germline V and J ends were trimmed by 0 bases and 3 bases, with 6 bases remaining between them. CDR3 sequence reads: CASSEYPHYEQYF. The DNA of the CDR3 is TGTGCCAGCAGTGAATATCCCCACTACGAGCAGTACTTC.

The J gene is TRBJ1-6, the V gene TRBV10-3; a possible D gene is TRBD1 (5 bases). V lost 6 bases and J lost 10, with 10 bases in between. The CDR3 consists of 12 residues. Germline CDR1 and CDR2: ENHRY and SYGVKD. CDR3 in amino acids: CAIRRGDSPLHF. For the CDR3, the DNA is TGTGCCATCAGGAGGGGCGACTCACCCCTCCACTTT.

V and J are TRBV9 and TRBJ2-1, with D tentatively TRBD1 (5 bases). V lost 6 bases and J 10 bases, leaving 23 bases between the germline ends. Germline values: CDR1 SGDLS, CDR2 YYNGEE. The CDR3 contains 15 residues. CDR3 bases: TGTGCCAGCAACCCAGGGTCAACAAGTTGGCTAGAGCAGTTCTTC. Protein sequence: CASNPGSTSWLEQFF.

The CDR3 bases are TGTGCCAGTAGTTGGGGGGCTGAAGCTTTCTTT. Its protein is CASSWGAEAFF. The chain is built from TRBV19 and TRBJ1-1; D possibly corresponds to TRBD1 (5 bases). From germline, CDR1 is LNHDA and CDR2 SQIVND (reference sequence). There are 11 residues in the CDR3. Trimming took off 5 bases at V and 6 bases at J, with 7 bases between the two ends.

The chain couples TRBV6-6 to TRBJ2-3; TRBD2 matches at 7 bases. V was pared by 4 bases and J by 2 bases, with 6 bases of the junction left unmatched. The CDR3 runs 15 residues. Germline lookup yields CDR1 MNHNY and CDR2 SVGAGI (reference sequence). In DNA, the CDR3 is TGTGCCAGCAGTTCCGGGACTACCCTCACAGATACGCAGTATTTT. Encoded protein: CASSSGTTLTDTQYF.

The rearrangement uses TRBV19 and TRBJ1-1; the D is unclear. Trimming removed 6 bases from V and 3 bases from J, with 14 bases in between. Germline lookup yields CDR1 LNHDA and CDR2 SQIVND (reference sequence). The CDR3 totals 14 residues. In DNA form, the CDR3 reads TGTGCCAGTAGCACAGAACCTAGGGACACTGAAGCTTTCTTT. Residues: CASSTEPRDTEAFF. The full variable domain, in which reference TRBV19 and TRBJ1-1 provide the parts outside the CDR3, is DGGITQSPKYLFRKEGQNVTLSCEQNLNHDAMYWYRQDPGQGLRLIYYSQIVNDFQKGDIAEGYSVSREKKESFPLTVTSAQKNPTAFYLCASSTEPRDTEAFFGQGTRLTVV.

Concerning this clone itself: The same CDR3 also results from other DNA sequences found in this sample. V and J are TRBV6-5 and TRBJ2-7, with TRBD2 matching 10 bases. This CDR3 comprises 15 residues. V dropped 5 bases and J dropped 1; count of bases not matched to a gene: 5. Per the germline V gene, CDR1 is MNHEY and CDR2 is SVGAGI. The CDR3 region is CASSLRTSGSYEQYF. Here the CDR3 DNA reads TGTGCCAGCAGTCTCCGGACTAGCGGATCCTACGAGCAGTACTTC.

This clone was counted once. The J gene is TRBJ2-3, the V gene TRBV25-1; D is ambiguous. Trimming took 3 bases from V and 4 from J, leaving 14 bases between them. This CDR3 comprises 15 residues. In germline, CDR1 is MGHDK, CDR2 SYGVNS. The CDR3 DNA sequence: TGTGCCAGCAGTGATCGCGGAAATTTGGCAGATACGCAGTATTTT. It codes for CASSDRGNLADTQYF.

The J gene is TRBJ2-2, the V gene TRBV11-3; D call uncertain. Germline-derived CDR1 and CDR2 are SGHNT and YENEEA. Trimming shortened V by 5 bases and J by 4 bases, and 11 bases separated the two germline ends. The CDR3 is 14 amino acids. CDR3 sequence reads: CASSPLGSTGELFF. The CDR3 region has the DNA TGTGCCAGCAGCCCCCTAGGGTCCACCGGGGAGCTGTTTTTT.

This clone has only one observation. The sample carries other DNA sequences with the same CDR3. The DNA of the CDR3 is TGTGCCAGCAGTACTTACGAGCAGTACTTC. Its protein product is CASSTYEQYF. The rearrangement links TRBV28 to TRBJ2-7; D gene uncertain. Trimming shortened V by 5 bases and J by 4 bases, and 3 bases separated the two germline ends. The V gene's germline CDR1 is MDHEN and CDR2 SYDVKM. The CDR3 has 10 amino acids.

This sequence joins TRBV11-3 and TRBJ1-1; D might be TRBD1 (6 bases). The germline CDR1 and CDR2 sequences are SGHNT and YENEEA. This CDR3 is 13 amino acids long. V lost 5 bases and J 5 bases, leaving 12 bases between the germline ends. For the CDR3, the DNA is TGTGCCAGCAGCGTACAGGGTCGAACTGAAGCTTTCTTT. Translation: CASSVQGRTEAFF.

This sequence joins TRBV19 and TRBJ1-2, with D unresolved. V gave up 6 bases and J gave up 4 bases, with 12 bases separating them. This CDR3 has 13 residues. CDR1 and CDR2 from the germline V gene are LNHDA and SQIVND (reference sequence). CDR3 residues: CASSIDSRYGYTF. The CDR3 nucleotides read TGTGCCAGTAGCATCGATAGCCGCTATGGCTACACCTTC.

This clone was recorded only once. The genes are TRBV11-3 and TRBJ2-1; maybe TRBD2 (6 bases). The CDR3 spans 16 residues. V was clipped by 1 base and J by 8 bases, with 18 bases between them. Germline V lookup: CDR1 SGHNT, CDR2 YENEEA. The CDR3 is CASSLGGKTSSDEQFF. DNA for the CDR3: TGTGCCAGCAGCTTAGGGGGCAAGACTAGTAGCGATGAGCAGTTCTTC.

About this clone: Other DNA sequences in this sample translate to the same CDR3. This sequence joins TRBV5-1 and TRBJ2-7; D gene uncertain. The CDR3 has 13 residues. Per germline, CDR1 SGHRS and CDR2 YFSETQ. The V and J ends lost 3 bases and 0 bases respectively, with 7 bases between them. The CDR3 here is CASSYLSSYEQYF. CDR3 in DNA: TGCGCCAGCAGCTATCTAAGCTCCTACGAGCAGTACTTC.

The V call is TRBV30, the J call TRBJ2-6; 7 bases match TRBD1. V dropped 2 bases and J dropped 0; count of bases not matched to a gene: 10. The CDR3 has 18 residues. CDR1 is GTSNPN, CDR2 SVGIG, per germline (reference sequence). This CDR3 is CAWSSEDRFRSGANVLTF. The CDR3 region has the DNA TGTGCCTGGAGTTCAGAGGACAGGTTCCGCTCTGGGGCCAACGTCCTGACTTTC.

This clone is a singleton in its sample. V is TRBV7-2 and J is TRBJ2-2; 7 positions match TRBD2. V lost 5 bases to trimming and J lost 2 bases; unmatched junction nucleotides: 2. This CDR3 spans 14 amino acids. Germline values: CDR1 SGHTA, CDR2 FQGNSA. DNA for the CDR3: TGTGCCAGCAGCCGGGACTATAACACCGGGGAGCTGTTTTTT. The encoded protein is CASSRDYNTGELFF.

This chain connects TRBV28 to TRBJ2-3; the match to TRBD2 covers 11 bases. CDR3 size: 17 residues. CDR1 and CDR2 (germline): MDHEN, SYDVKM. The trim removed 4 bases at V and 3 bases at J, leaving 9 bases unmatched. CDR3 sequence reads: CASSSIAGGHITDTQYF. The CDR3 coding sequence is TGTGCCAGCAGTTCGATAGCGGGGGGGCATATAACAGATACGCAGTATTTT. Drawing the rest from reference TRBV28 and TRBJ2-3, the complete variable domain is DVKVTQSSRYLVKRTGEKVFLECVQDMDHENMFWYRQDPGLGLRLIYFSYDVKMKEKGDIPEGYSVSREKKERFSLILESASTNQTSMYLCASSSIAGGHITDTQYFGPGTRLTVL.

The chain joins TRBV14 to TRBJ1-2; no clear D gene. Trimming shortened V by 5 bases and J by 2 bases, and 9 bases separated the two germline ends. Germline lookup yields CDR1 SGHDN and CDR2 FVKESK. The CDR3 length is 13 residues. The CDR3 spells CASSAAKNYGYTF. CDR3 nucleotide sequence: TGTGCCAGCAGCGCCGCCAAGAACTATGGCTACACCTTC.